These 5 T cell receptor beta chains were sequenced from one sample in a study of immune aging and cytomegalovirus after organ transplant. Noted time point: five sample-tagged time points from pre-transplant (day -1) to day 368 post-transplant, pooled. No antigen has been assigned to these receptors. BD Rhapsody targeted mRNA and AbSeq chemistry was used for microwell cell capture and library preparation. Via MiXCR, TCRdb re-called the single-cell sequencing reads, giving one row per CDR3 protein. Here the sample spans 20,000 to 25,000 distinct CDR3 sequences, approximately 34% being singletons. The sample here was CMV peptide-activated CD4+ and CD8+ T cells sorted from blood, taken at five time points, pooled. This sample's subset: sorted CD8+CD137+ and CD4+CD154+ T cells after about 11 h CMV IE-1 peptide stimulation. The receptor source for this set is a female donor who had a heart transplant and CMV viremia.

The chain employs TRBV5-1 and TRBJ2-1; the D is unclear. CDR1 is SGHRS and CDR2 is YFSETQ in the germline V gene. With 4 bases removed from V and 6 bases from J, the gap between germline ends came to 2 bases. The length of the CDR3 is 10 residues. CDR3 protein: CASSGNEQFF. CDR3 nucleotide sequence: TGCGCCAGCAGCGGCAATGAGCAGTTCTTC.

This rearrangement joins TRBV29-1 to TRBJ1-3; D is unclear. Trimming took 0 bases from V and 0 from J, leaving 12 bases between them. Germline V lookup: CDR1 SQVTM, CDR2 ANQGSEA. The CDR3 has 16 residues. CDR3 sequence reads: CSVEDWGGRSGNTIYF. Written as DNA, the CDR3 is TGCAGCGTTGAAGATTGGGGAGGGCGCTCTGGAAACACCATATATTTT.

This sequence joins TRBV11-1 and TRBJ2-1; TRBD2 matches 8 bases. The CDR3 loop spans 15 amino acids. Per the germline V gene, CDR1 is SGHAT and CDR2 is FQDESV (reference sequence). V lost 1 base, J lost 7 bases, and 6 bases stayed unmatched. The CDR3 sequence is CASSLGLAGWNEQFF. The CDR3 bases are TGTGCCAGCAGCTTAGGTCTAGCGGGTTGGAATGAGCAGTTCTTC.

This clonotype showed up just a few times. The V gene is TRBV6-5, the J gene TRBJ2-7; D uncertain. The CDR3 is 14 residues long. The germline V gene encodes CDR1 MNHEY and CDR2 SVGAGI. The ends were cut back, 2 bases at V and 7 bases at J, with 15 bases in the middle. CDR3 in DNA: TGTGCCAGCAGTTACCATCGGACGGACGGGGAGCAGTACTTC. The encoded protein is CASSYHRTDGEQYF.

The gene calls are TRBV12-3 or TRBV12-4 and TRBJ2-1; D is perhaps TRBD2 (5 bases). The CDR3 consists of 14 residues. Trimming stripped 3 bases from V and 4 bases from J, with 10 bases between. The CDR3 here is CASSFARVYNEQFF. CDR3 sequence (DNA): TGTGCCAGCAGTTTCGCGCGGGTATACAATGAGCAGTTCTTC.